This T cell receptor beta chain was captured in a study of Tregs in tolerant kidney transplant recipients. On the study more broadly: Related graft donors supplied nonmyeloablative bone marrow transplants, and mixed chimerism was transient. Whole-study results and caveats: Few patients were studied, so findings need validation in larger groups.

The CDR3 contains 16 residues. Germline lookup yields CDR1 LNHDA and CDR2 SQIVND (reference sequence). The trim removed 5 bases at V and 2 bases at J, leaving 9 bases unmatched. Worth noting for this clone: Its specificity is not known.

Unstimulated Tregs (CD4+CD25+CD127-) and CD4+CD25- non-Tregs were sorted from PBMCs. Method: immunoSEQ multiplex PCR; TCRdb's copy keeps in-frame clones and lacks some. Of about 110,000 clones listed, roughly 89% were seen once; the top ten hold 0.3% to 0.4%. The chain links TRBV19 to TRBJ1-2; 9 nucleotides match TRBD1. This specimen was CD4+ T cells from blood, taken before the transplant. This TCR came from a human donor who received a combined kidney and bone marrow transplant. The CDR3 reads CASSYSGTGLNYGYTF. CDR3 bases: TGTGCCAGTAGTTACTCGGGGACAGGGTTGAACTATGGCTACACCTTC.